This entry concerns a single T cell receptor beta chain. The data stem from a study of blood T cell repertoires in COVID-19. Background on the study: Whether acute or convalescent, the COVID-19 samples came from the United States, Italy and Spain.

CDR3 size: 14 residues. Trimming pared 0 bases from V and 4 bases from J, leaving 10 bases between. Germline V gives CDR1 SGDLS, CDR2 YYNGEE. Per the study methods: The assay estimated nucleated cells by amplifying reference gene primers. Some clones are missing from TCRdb's copy, which holds only in-frame ones; the method was immunoSEQ multiplex PCR. That table is the source of V, J and clone size, and D and trimming were worked out from the DNA. The table shows approximately 97,000 clones, with 81% occurring only once. The chain has TRBV9 and TRBJ2-5; TRBD2 might be the D (5 bases). This TCR was recovered from a man in his 60s with acute or convalescent COVID-19. The sequenced sample consisted of peripheral blood. The CDR3 DNA reads as TGTGCCAGCAGCGTAGATACGGGGAGAGAGACCCAGTACTTC. As protein: CASSVDTGRETQYF.